This TCR beta chain is drawn from a study of cytomegalovirus exposure and HLA in healthy donors. Germline V gives CDR1 MDHEN, CDR2 SYDVKM. V lost 6 bases to trimming and J lost 0 bases; unmatched junction nucleotides: 15. The CDR3 loop spans 18 amino acids. General study results and limits: Reports indicated that the classifier achieved high specificity and sensitivity in diagnosing cytomegalovirus status. According to the study, roughly 160 TCR beta chains were cytomegalovirus-associated.

This clone was found once. Antigen: not known. Here immunoSEQ multiplex PCR was the method, and the copy in TCRdb shows in-frame clones only, minus some. The data contain 120,000 to 150,000 clones, about 90% of them singletons. The donors were part of the approximately 120-subject validation cohort, which stood apart from the approximately 670-subject first cohort. Source material: PBMCs. J is TRBJ2-7 and V is TRBV28; 9 bases match TRBD2. The sequence derives from a woman aged 18-29 years in good health and CMV-seropositive. The CDR3 DNA follows: TGTGCCAGCAGGACTGGCCTGGCGGGGGGGCCGAGCTCCTACGAGCAGTACTTC. As protein: CASRTGLAGGPSSYEQYF.